This T cell receptor (beta chain) originates from a study of tumor-infiltrating lymphocytes in primary liver carcinoma. Study as a whole: Staging placed the tumors at T1-T3 N0M0, and they measured about 4 to 11 cm across.

This CDR3 comprises 15 residues. CDR1 and CDR2 (germline): MNHNY, SVGAGI (reference sequence). With a constant-region primer, TCR beta cDNA was made from 450 to 650 ng of total RNA. Three rounds of nested multiplex PCR with slightly modified ARM-PCR produced TCR beta libraries. The first two PCR rounds, around 10 cycles each, used TRBV1-TRBV30 forward primers and a C-beta reverse primer. TCRdb fed the multiplex PCR reads into MiXCR, producing one record per CDR3 protein. The table includes over 95,000 distinct CDR3 sequences, 69% detected once. Between roughly 17 and 31 mg of unsorted bulk tissue served as the source from which RNA and DNA were co-extracted. The patients lived with chronic HBV infection and had not yet received any treatment. Points from the study as a whole: Paired tumor-adjacent and tumor-blood samples overlapped less than tumor region pairs did. Only about 7-24% of top clones showed up in all five tumor regions.

As regards this clonotype: The antigen is not known. A read error may produce the germline difference seen at one junction end.

The V and J genes are TRBV6-6 and TRBJ1-2; 9 positions match TRBD1. Sequenced material: liver tumor tissue from sampling region 5. Specified subset: tumor region T5, tumor centre. The clonotype comes from a woman in her sixties with primary liver carcinoma and hepatitis B virus infection. CDR3 amino acids: CANSSPGTGKDDYTF. CDR3 DNA sequence: TGTGCCAACAGTTCCCCGGGGACAGGGAAGGATGACTACACCTTC.